The 7 T cell receptor beta chains presented below share a single source sample, sequenced in a study of breast tumors, draining lymph nodes, adjacent tissues (dated by TCRdb to between 2015 and 2016). The lymph node samples were taken from the axillary draining lymph nodes of breast cancer patients. Libraries came from multiplex PCR. Sequenced on an Illumina HiSeq 2000. TCRdb passed the public sequencing reads through fastp at Q25 and MiXCR, retaining productive beta sequences. For every CDR3 protein sequence, its rows merge into one entry that carries the most common genes and DNA. For this sample the table gives approximately 130,000 distinct CDR3 sequences, of which less than 25% were detected only once. The ten largest clones capture roughly 2% of the sample. Sequencing input: axillary lymph node tissue. These receptor sequences come from a female donor with breast cancer. Some clones in this sample may be carry-over from other donors' samples.

This clonotype was counted at least ten times. CDR3 sequence (DNA): TGTGCCAGCAGCCCAGCGACCGTCCTAGGGCAGTTCTTC. Protein product: CASSPATVLGQFF. The chain couples TRBV7-9 to TRBJ2-1; D remains ambiguous. CDR1 is SEHNR and CDR2 is FQNEAQ in the germline V gene (reference sequence). The CDR3 is made up of 13 amino acids. Deletions cut 5 bases from V and 12 bases from J, with 17 bases between.

There are many counts of this clonotype. The rearrangement uses TRBV7-6 and TRBJ2-1; D remains ambiguous. V dropped 5 bases and J dropped 0 bases, with 17 bases sitting between them. The germline gives CDR1 SGHVS, CDR2 FNYEAQ. The CDR3 has 17 amino acids. CDR3 in DNA: TGTGCCAGCAGCCTGCTGGTCCAGGAACGCTCCTACAATGAGCAGTTCTTC. Residues: CASSLLVQERSYNEQFF.

Note on this clonotype: Its ends do not fully match the called genes, so a read error is possible. The chain is built from TRBV9 and TRBJ2-1; D possibly corresponds to TRBD2 (5 bases). This CDR3 contains 14 residues. Germline CDR1 is SGDLS and CDR2 is YYNGEE. The CDR3 region has the DNA TGTGCCAGCAGCCCCTCACAGACGGGAAATGAGCAGCTCTTC. As protein: CASSPSQTGNEQLF. Based on the CDR3 plus reference TRBV9 and TRBJ2-1, the full variable domain is DSGVTQTPKHLITATGQRVTLRCSPRSGDLSVYWYQQSLDQGLQFLIQYYNGEERAKGNILERFSAQQFPDLHSELNLSSLELGDSALYFCASSPSQTGNEQLFGPGTRLTVL.

At least ten counts were recorded for this clonotype. The J gene is TRBJ2-7, the V gene TRBV12-3 or TRBV12-4, with TRBD2 matching 7 bases. This CDR3 is built from 15 residues. V lost 5 bases to trimming and J lost 4 bases; unmatched junction nucleotides: 11. The CDR3 protein is CASSPRSGGQYEQYF. The CDR3, as DNA: TGTGCCAGCAGTCCACGTTCGGGGGGTCAGTACGAGCAGTACTTC.

This clonotype was counted many times. CDR3 protein: CASSIPREVTDTQYF. The CDR3, as DNA: TGTGCCAGTAGTATCCCCAGGGAAGTCACAGATACGCAGTATTTT. This chain links TRBV19 with TRBJ2-3; D might be TRBD1 (5 bases). The CDR3 contains 15 residues. V dropped 3 bases and J dropped 2 bases, with 12 bases sitting between them. The germline V gene has CDR1 LNHDA and CDR2 SQIVND (reference sequence).

This clonotype was recorded only once. Compared with germline, one end of the junction differs, possibly owing to a read error. The chain is built from TRBV9 and TRBJ2-1; the match to TRBD1 covers 7 bases. This CDR3 has 13 amino acids. The germline V gene encodes CDR1 SGDLS and CDR2 YYNGEE. CDR3 residues: CAGSPGQIYEQFF. CDR3 in DNA: TGTGCCGGCAGCCCGGGACAGATTTATGAGCAGTTCTTC.

For this clonotype: The conserved phenylalanine or tryptophan is not found at the CDR3 terminus, so this likely reflects a read error. The genes are TRBV20-1 and TRBJ2-4; D gene ambiguous. The CDR3 totals 14 residues. From germline, CDR1 is DFQATT and CDR2 SNEGSKA (reference sequence). V was clipped by 0 bases and J by 0 bases, with 6 bases between them. CDR3 in DNA: TGCAGTGCTAGAGATCGACTAGCCAAAAACATTCAGTACCTC. Translated: CSARDRLAKNIQYL.